A single sample gave rise to the 20 T cell receptor beta chains below, sequenced in a study of somatic mutations in cytotoxic T cells in rheumatoid arthritis. Sequencing used immunoSEQ multiplex PCR; TCRdb keeps in-frame clones, though not all of them. The sample carries approximately 30,000 clones, about 81% recorded once. The sequencing input was CD8+ T cells sorted from blood. The receptor set was obtained from an adult with rheumatoid arthritis.

V usage is TRBV5-1 and J usage is TRBJ2-3; a possible D gene is TRBD2 (7 bases). V shed 0 bases and J shed 5 bases, with 16 bases lying between them. The CDR3 covers 16 residues. The germline V gene encodes CDR1 SGHRS and CDR2 YFSETQ. The CDR3 DNA is TGCGCCAGCAGCTTGGCAACGGGGGGCGCACTAGATACGCAGTATTTT. As protein: CASSLATGGALDTQYF.

The chain combines TRBV19 with TRBJ2-3, with no clear D. Trimming stripped 1 base from V and 3 bases from J, with 17 bases between. This CDR3 has 17 residues. Germline assignment: CDR1 LNHDA and CDR2 SQIVND (reference sequence). As DNA, the CDR3 is TGTGCCAGTAGTATAGGGGCGCCCCACTATAGTACAGATACGCAGTATTTT. Protein sequence: CASSIGAPHYSTDTQYF.

The J gene is TRBJ2-1, the V gene TRBV7-9; D is unclear. Germline V gives CDR1 SEHNR, CDR2 FQNEAQ (reference sequence). Trimming left V 6 bases short and J 4 bases short, with 13 bases between. The CDR3 is 14 amino acids. CDR3 region: CASSLDVGYNEQFF. The CDR3 DNA follows: TGTGCCAGCAGTCTTGACGTAGGGTACAATGAGCAGTTCTTC. The full variable domain, in which reference TRBV7-9 and TRBJ2-1 provide the parts outside the CDR3, is DTGVSQNPRHKITKRGQNVTFRCDPISEHNRLYWYRQTLGQGPEFLTYFQNEAQLEKSRLLSDRFSAERPKGSFSTLEIQRTEQGDSAMYLCASSLDVGYNEQFFGPGTRLTVL.

This chain connects TRBV9 to TRBJ2-2; TRBD2 matches at 8 bases. V gave up 0 bases and J gave up 8 bases; unmatched junction bases: 9. Germline V gives CDR1 SGDLS, CDR2 YYNGEE. This CDR3 has 16 residues. CDR3 sequence reads: CASSVAGGASRGELFF. CDR3 DNA sequence: TGTGCCAGCAGCGTAGCGGGGGGGGCCAGCAGGGGGGAGCTGTTTTTT. Drawing the rest from reference TRBV9 and TRBJ2-2, the complete variable domain is DSGVTQTPKHLITATGQRVTLRCSPRSGDLSVYWYQQSLDQGLQFLIQYYNGEERAKGNILERFSAQQFPDLHSELNLSSLELGDSALYFCASSVAGGASRGELFFGEGSRLTVL.

The J gene is TRBJ1-1, the V gene TRBV7-3; no reliable D call. Germline values: CDR1 SGHTA, CDR2 FQGTGA. The CDR3 contains 15 residues. V shed 1 base and J shed 0 bases, with 9 bases lying between them. CDR3 sequence: CASSLMSGLNTEAFF. CDR3 in DNA: TGTGCCAGCAGCTTAATGTCCGGGTTGAACACTGAAGCTTTCTTT.

This chain links TRBV5-4 with TRBJ1-3; tentatively, D is TRBD1 (6 bases). From germline, CDR1 is SGHNT and CDR2 YYREEE (reference sequence). The CDR3 is 17 amino acids. The ends were cut back, 3 bases at V and 4 bases at J, with 20 bases in the middle. CDR3 coding DNA: TGTGCCAGCAGCTCTGACAGGAGCCCCTTACAAGGAAACACCATATATTTT. Its protein is CASSSDRSPLQGNTIYF.

The CDR3 region has the DNA TGCGCCAGCAGCTTGGTGCCAGGGGATGTCACTGAAGCTTTCTTT. Its protein is CASSLVPGDVTEAFF. The rearrangement uses TRBV5-1 and TRBJ1-1; a possible D gene is TRBD1 (6 bases). Germline V gives CDR1 SGHRS, CDR2 YFSETQ. CDR3 length: 15 amino acids. Trimming took off 0 bases at V and 4 bases at J, with 13 bases between the two ends. Based on the CDR3 plus reference TRBV5-1 and TRBJ1-1, the full variable domain is KAGVTQTPRYLIKTRGQQVTLSCSPISGHRSVSWYQQTPGQGLQFLFEYFSETQRNKGNFPGRFSGRQFSNSRSEMNVSTLELGDSALYLCASSLVPGDVTEAFFGQGTRLTVV.

CDR3 residues: CASSELRYEQYF. For the CDR3, the DNA is TGTGCCAGCAGTGAACTAAGATACGAGCAGTACTTC. This sequence joins TRBV6-1 and TRBJ2-7; D is unresolved. The germline V gene encodes CDR1 MNHNS and CDR2 SASEGT. Trimming stripped 2 bases from V and 4 bases from J, with 6 bases between. The CDR3 has 12 amino acids.

The V call is TRBV14, the J call TRBJ2-3, with 7 bases fitting TRBD1. Germline lookup yields CDR1 SGHDN and CDR2 FVKESK. CDR3 size: 14 residues. After removal of 4 bases from V and 4 bases from J, the junction contained 5 bases not matched to a gene. The CDR3 DNA is TGTGCCAGCAGCCTCCGACAGGGCGCAGATACGCAGTATTTT. Translated, it gives CASSLRQGADTQYF. The whole variable domain, filled in from reference TRBV14 and TRBJ2-3, reads EAGVTQFPSHSVIEKGQTVTLRCDPISGHDNLYWYRRVMGKEIKFLLHFVKESKQDESGMPNNRFLAERTGGTYSTLKVQPAELEDSGVYFCASSLRQGADTQYFGPGTRLTVL.

This clone appeared a single time. The chain employs TRBV7-9 and TRBJ2-6; D perhaps matches TRBD2 (5 bases). This CDR3 is built from 15 residues. Germline CDR1 SEHNR, CDR2 FQNEAQ (reference sequence). Trimming shortened V by 6 bases and J by 4 bases, and 13 bases separated the two germline ends. Written as DNA, the CDR3 is TGTGCCAGCAGTTTTCCGGACTCCGGGGCCAACGTCCTGACTTTC. This translates into CASSFPDSGANVLTF.

The rearrangement uses TRBV27 and TRBJ2-7; D assignment may be TRBD1 or TRBD2 (5 bases each). Judging by the DNA end, TRBJ2-1 fits better; the J call may be wrong. The CDR3 has 13 amino acids. CDR1 is MNHEY and CDR2 is SMNVEV in the germline V gene (reference sequence). Written as DNA, the CDR3 is TGTGCCAGCAGTTCCCCGAGGGGCAATGAGCAGTTCTTC. Translated: CASSSPRGNEQFF.

This chain joins TRBV7-9 and TRBJ1-1; 10 nucleotides line up with TRBD1. Germline V CDR1 and CDR2: SEHNR, FQNEAQ (reference sequence). CDR3 size: 15 residues. The ends lost 7 bases at V and 6 bases at J; junction bases unmatched: 11. CDR3 bases: TGTGCCAGCAACTTGGGACAGGGGATATTGGCTGAAGCTTTCTTT. Its translation is CASNLGQGILAEAFF.

V usage is TRBV7-9 and J usage is TRBJ2-1; D may be TRBD1 (6 bases). The germline CDR1 and CDR2 sequences are SEHNR and FQNEAQ (reference sequence). This CDR3 comprises 16 residues. Trimming cost V 6 bases and J 0 bases, with 15 bases left between them. CDR3 loop: CASRLGRGSSYNEQFF. CDR3 nucleotides: TGTGCCAGCAGGCTAGGTAGGGGGAGCTCCTACAATGAGCAGTTCTTC.

The chain recombines TRBV4-2 with TRBJ1-5; D is ambiguous. The V gene's germline CDR1 is LGHNA and CDR2 YNFKEQ. CDR3 length: 12 residues. With 0 bases removed from V and 3 bases from J, the gap between germline ends came to 0 bases. CDR3 sequence reads: CASSQDNQPQHF. The CDR3 coding sequence is TGTGCCAGCAGCCAAGACAATCAGCCCCAGCATTTT.

The chain recombines TRBV7-9 with TRBJ1-2, with D perhaps matching TRBD1 (6 bases). The V end lost 3 bases, the J end lost 5 bases, and 16 bases lay between the germline ends. The CDR3 covers 15 residues. CDR1 SEHNR and CDR2 FQNEAQ come from the germline V gene (reference sequence). The CDR3 nucleotides are TGTGCCAGCAGCTTCCCCGGACAGATTAGTTATGGCTACACCTTC. Translating it yields CASSFPGQISYGYTF.

This clone was counted a few times. The rearrangement links TRBV6-4 to TRBJ2-7; tentative D call: TRBD2 (5 bases). Germline CDR1 is MRHNA and CDR2 is SNTAGT. This CDR3 is 18 amino acids long. V was clipped by 0 bases and J by 4 bases, with 22 bases between them. This chain's CDR3 is CASSDSARGFHPLYEQYF. The CDR3 DNA sequence: TGTGCCAGCAGTGACTCGGCGCGAGGGTTCCACCCCCTTTACGAGCAGTACTTC.

The sample holds a few counts of this clone. This chain joins TRBV19 and TRBJ1-1; no definite D call. The CDR3 is 11 amino acids. CDR1 is LNHDA and CDR2 is SQIVND in the germline V gene (reference sequence). The V gene lost 10 bases and the J gene lost 0 bases, with 6 bases spanning the gap. The CDR3 DNA reads as TGTGCCACACTATTGAACACTGAAGCTTTCTTT. Residues: CATLLNTEAFF.

This chain uses TRBV29-1 with TRBJ2-1; the D gene is possibly TRBD1 (5 bases). CDR1 and CDR2 (germline): SQVTM, ANQGSEA. The ends were cut back, 3 bases at V and 9 bases at J, with 9 bases in the middle. The CDR3 contains 11 residues. The CDR3 sequence is CSVDSQGEQFF. The DNA for the CDR3 is TGCAGCGTTGATTCCCAGGGTGAGCAGTTCTTC.

V is TRBV6-1 and J is TRBJ1-6, with 9 bases identical to TRBD1. CDR3 size: 17 residues. The germline V gene encodes CDR1 MNHNS and CDR2 SASEGT. J lost 7 bases, V lost 1 base, and 8 bases had no gene match. The CDR3 region is CASSEGFRDRVNSPLHF. The CDR3 coding sequence is TGTGCCAGCAGTGAAGGATTTCGGGACAGGGTAAATTCACCCCTCCACTTT.

This chain uses TRBV25-1 with TRBJ1-3, with 8 bases fitting TRBD1. V was pared by 4 bases and J by 4 bases, with 15 bases of the junction left unmatched. Looked up from germline, CDR1 is MGHDK and CDR2 is SYGVNS. The CDR3 runs 18 residues. The CDR3 loop reads CASSGGDASRGRGNTIYF. The CDR3 region has the DNA TGTGCCAGCAGTGGGGGGGATGCTTCCAGGGGGCGCGGAAACACCATATATTTT.